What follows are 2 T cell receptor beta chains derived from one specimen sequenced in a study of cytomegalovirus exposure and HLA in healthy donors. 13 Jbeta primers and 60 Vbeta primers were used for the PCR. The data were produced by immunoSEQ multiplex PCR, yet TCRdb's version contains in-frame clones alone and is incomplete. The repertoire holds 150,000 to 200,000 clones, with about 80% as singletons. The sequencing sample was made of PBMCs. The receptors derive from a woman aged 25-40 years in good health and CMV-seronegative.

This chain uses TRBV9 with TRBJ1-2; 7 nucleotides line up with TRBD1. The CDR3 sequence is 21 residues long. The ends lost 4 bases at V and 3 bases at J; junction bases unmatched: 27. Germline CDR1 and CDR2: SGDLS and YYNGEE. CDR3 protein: CASSSVFWYRDRGTDDYGYTF. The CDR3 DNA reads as TGTGCCAGCAGCTCTGTCTTCTGGTACCGGGACAGAGGAACAGACGACTATGGCTACACCTTC.

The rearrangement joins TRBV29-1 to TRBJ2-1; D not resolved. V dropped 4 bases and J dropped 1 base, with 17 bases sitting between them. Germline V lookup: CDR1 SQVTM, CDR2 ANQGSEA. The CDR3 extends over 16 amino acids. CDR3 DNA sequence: TGCAGCGTTGTTCCAGAACGGAGATTATCCTACAATGAGCAGTTCTTC. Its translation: CSVVPERRLSYNEQFF.